This T cell receptor beta chain is from a study of blood T cells in healthy people across ages. Primers used in a second PCR of roughly 6 to 12 cycles were a sample-barcoded 5' primer and a J-beta primer mix. TCRdb reprocessed the 5' RACE reads via MiXCR and lists one record per CDR3 protein. Of fewer than 2 million distinct CDR3 sequences in the sample, roughly two fifths were seen once. The sequence was collected from a human donor in good health. The sample consisted of blood.

This CDR3 reads CASSLIERSDTQYF. CDR3 nucleotide sequence: TGCGCCAGCAGCTTGATAGAGAGGTCAGATACGCAGTATTTT. The chain has TRBV5-1 and TRBJ2-3; no firm D call. The CDR3 runs 14 residues. CDR1 and CDR2 (germline): SGHRS, YFSETQ. V lost 1 base to trimming and J lost 4 bases, with 10 bases between them.